This entry is about one T cell receptor (beta chain). V lost 4 bases and J 8 bases, leaving 20 bases between the germline ends. The CDR3 is 15 amino acids. The germline CDR1 and CDR2 sequences are MNHEY and SVGEGT. Repertoires were generated with immunoSEQ multiplex PCR, while TCRdb's copy carries only in-frame clones and drops some. Of about 210,000 clones in the sample, almost 85% were seen once. The data derive from a study of blood T cell repertoires in COVID-19. Study summary: Specimens from acute and convalescent COVID-19 originated in the United States, Italy and Spain.

Sequenced material: peripheral blood. This TCR derives from a woman in her thirties or forties with acute or convalescent COVID-19. The gene calls are TRBV6-2 or TRBV6-3 and TRBJ1-2, with D hard to call. DNA for the CDR3: TGTGCCAGCAGTTTCCACCGGGAAATAACTAACGGCTACACCTTC. Translation: CASSFHREITNGYTF.